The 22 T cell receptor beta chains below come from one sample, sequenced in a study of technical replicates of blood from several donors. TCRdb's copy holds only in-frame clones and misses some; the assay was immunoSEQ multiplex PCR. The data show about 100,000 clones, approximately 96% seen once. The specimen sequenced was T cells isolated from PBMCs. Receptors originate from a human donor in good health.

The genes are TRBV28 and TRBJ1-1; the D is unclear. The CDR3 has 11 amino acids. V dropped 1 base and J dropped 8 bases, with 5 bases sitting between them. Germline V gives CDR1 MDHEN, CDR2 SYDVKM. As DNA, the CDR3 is TGTGCCAGCAGTTTATCGGTGGAAGCTTTCTTT. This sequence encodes CASSLSVEAFF.

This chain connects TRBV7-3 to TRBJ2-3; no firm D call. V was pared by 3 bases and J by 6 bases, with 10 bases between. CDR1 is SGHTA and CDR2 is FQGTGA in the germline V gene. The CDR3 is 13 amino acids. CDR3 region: CASSLNPLDTQYF. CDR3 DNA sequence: TGTGCCAGCAGCTTGAACCCACTGGATACGCAGTATTTT. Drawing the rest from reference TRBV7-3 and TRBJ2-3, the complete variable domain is GAGVSQTPSNKVTEKGKYVELRCDPISGHTALYWYRQSLGQGPEFLIYFQGTGAADDSGLPNDRFFAVRPEGSVSTLKIQRTERGDSAVYLCASSLNPLDTQYFGPGTRLTVL.

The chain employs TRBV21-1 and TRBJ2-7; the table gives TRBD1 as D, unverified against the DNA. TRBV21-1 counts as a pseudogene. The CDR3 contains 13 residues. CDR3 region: CASRGRGSHEQYF. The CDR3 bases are TGTGCCAGCCGGGGCAGGGGGTCCCACGAGCAGTACTTC.

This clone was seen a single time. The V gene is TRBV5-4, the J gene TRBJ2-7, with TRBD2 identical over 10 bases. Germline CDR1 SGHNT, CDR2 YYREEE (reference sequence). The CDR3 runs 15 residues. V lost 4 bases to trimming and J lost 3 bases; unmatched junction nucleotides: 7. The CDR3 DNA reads TGTGCCAGCAGCCCACTAAGCGGGGGGGTCTACGAGCAGTACTTC. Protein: CASSPLSGGVYEQYF.

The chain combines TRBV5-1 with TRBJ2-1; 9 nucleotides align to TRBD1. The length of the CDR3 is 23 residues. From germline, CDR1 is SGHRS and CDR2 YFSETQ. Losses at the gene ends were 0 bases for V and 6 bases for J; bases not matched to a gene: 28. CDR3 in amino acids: CASSLVKTSPGQGYTSPSNEQFF. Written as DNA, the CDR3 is TGCGCCAGCAGCTTGGTAAAAACCTCTCCGGGACAGGGTTATACCAGCCCCTCCAATGAGCAGTTCTTC.

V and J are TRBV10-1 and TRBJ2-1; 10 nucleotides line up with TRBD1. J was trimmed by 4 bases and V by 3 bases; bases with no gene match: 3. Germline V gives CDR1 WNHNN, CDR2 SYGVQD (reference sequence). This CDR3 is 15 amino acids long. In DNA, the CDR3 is TGCGCCAGCAGTGATGGGACAGGGGTTTACAATGAGCAGTTCTTC. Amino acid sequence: CASSDGTGVYNEQFF.

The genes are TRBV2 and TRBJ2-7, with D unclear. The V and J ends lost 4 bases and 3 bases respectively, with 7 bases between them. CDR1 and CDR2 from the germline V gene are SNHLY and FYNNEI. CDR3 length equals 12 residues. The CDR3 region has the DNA TGTGCCAGCAGTGTAGAACGCTACGAGCAGTACTTC. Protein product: CASSVERYEQYF.

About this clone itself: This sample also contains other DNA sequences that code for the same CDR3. Here the CDR3 DNA reads TGTGCCAGCAGTGGAGGTGGGTATGAGTCCTACAATGAGCAGTTCTTC. As protein: CASSGGGYESYNEQFF. This chain joins TRBV2 and TRBJ2-1, with D uncertain. Per germline, CDR1 SNHLY and CDR2 FYNNEI. Between the trimmed V and J ends, which lost 4 bases and 1 base, there was a span of 14 bases. The CDR3 covers 16 residues.

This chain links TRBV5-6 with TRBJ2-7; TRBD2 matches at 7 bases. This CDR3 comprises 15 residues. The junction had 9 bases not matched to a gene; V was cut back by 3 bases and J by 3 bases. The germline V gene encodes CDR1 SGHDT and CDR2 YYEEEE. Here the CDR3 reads CASSSLGGGLYEQYF. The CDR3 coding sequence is TGTGCCAGCAGCTCCCTTGGGGGGGGACTCTACGAGCAGTACTTC.

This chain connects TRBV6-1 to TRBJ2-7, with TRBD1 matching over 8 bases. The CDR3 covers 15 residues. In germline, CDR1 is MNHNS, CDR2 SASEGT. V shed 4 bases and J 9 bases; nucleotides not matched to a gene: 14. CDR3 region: CASSAWTGWVEGQYF. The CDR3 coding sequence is TGTGCCAGCAGTGCCTGGACAGGGTGGGTCGAGGGGCAGTACTTC.

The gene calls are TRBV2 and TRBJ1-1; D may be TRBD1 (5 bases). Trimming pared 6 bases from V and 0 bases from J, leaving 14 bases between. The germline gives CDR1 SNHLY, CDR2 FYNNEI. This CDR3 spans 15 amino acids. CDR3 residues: CASRDDSGLNTEAFF. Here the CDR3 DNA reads TGTGCCAGCAGGGATGACAGTGGGTTGAACACTGAAGCTTTCTTT. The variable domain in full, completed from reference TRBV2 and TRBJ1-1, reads EPEVTQTPSHQVTQMGQEVILRCVPISNHLYFYWYRQILGQKVEFLVSFYNNEISEKSEIFDDQFSVERPDGSNFTLKIRSTKLEDSAMYFCASRDDSGLNTEAFFGQGTRLTVV.

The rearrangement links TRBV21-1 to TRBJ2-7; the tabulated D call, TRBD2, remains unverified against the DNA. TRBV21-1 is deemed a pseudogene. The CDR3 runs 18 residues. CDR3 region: CASSNLPSRTSSRWEQYF. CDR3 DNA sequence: TGTGCCAGCAGCAACCTACCCTCCCGGACTAGCTCAAGGTGGGAGCAGTACTTC.

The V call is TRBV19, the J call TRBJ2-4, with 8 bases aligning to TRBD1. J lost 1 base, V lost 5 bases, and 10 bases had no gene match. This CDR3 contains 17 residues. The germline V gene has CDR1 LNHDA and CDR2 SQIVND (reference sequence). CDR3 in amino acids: CASSDQGAAEAKNIQYF. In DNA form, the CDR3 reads TGTGCCAGTAGTGATCAGGGGGCTGCTGAGGCCAAAAACATTCAGTACTTC.

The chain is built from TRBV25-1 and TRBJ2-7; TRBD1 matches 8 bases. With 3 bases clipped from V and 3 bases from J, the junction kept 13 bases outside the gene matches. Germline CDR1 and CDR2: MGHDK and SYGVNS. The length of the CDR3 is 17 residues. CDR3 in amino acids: CASSDSPDRENIYEQYF. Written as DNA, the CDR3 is TGTGCCAGCAGTGATTCTCCGGACAGGGAGAATATCTACGAGCAGTACTTC.

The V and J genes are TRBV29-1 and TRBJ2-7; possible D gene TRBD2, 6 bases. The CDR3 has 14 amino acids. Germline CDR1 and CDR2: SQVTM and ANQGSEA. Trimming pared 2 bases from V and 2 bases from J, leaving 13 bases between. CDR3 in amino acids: CSVETGESTYEQYF. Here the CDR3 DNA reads TGCAGCGTTGAAACGGGGGAGAGCACCTACGAGCAGTACTTC.

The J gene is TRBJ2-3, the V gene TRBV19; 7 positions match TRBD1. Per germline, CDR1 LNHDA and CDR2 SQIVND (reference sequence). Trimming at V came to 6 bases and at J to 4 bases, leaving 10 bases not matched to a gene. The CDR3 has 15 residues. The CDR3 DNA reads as TGTGCCAGTAGAACCGAAGGGGGCATCGCAGATACGCAGTATTTT. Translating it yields CASRTEGGIADTQYF.

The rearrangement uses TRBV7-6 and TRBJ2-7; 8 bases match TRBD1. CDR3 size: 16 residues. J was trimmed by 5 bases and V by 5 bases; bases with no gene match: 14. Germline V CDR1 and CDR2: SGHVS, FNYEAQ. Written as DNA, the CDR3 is TGTGCCAGCAGCACGCGAACCGGGACAGGTTCCCACGAGCAGTACTTC. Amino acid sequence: CASSTRTGTGSHEQYF.

The CDR3 sequence is CASSLQINTEAFF. The CDR3 DNA reads TGTGCCAGCAGCTTACAGATAAACACTGAAGCTTTCTTT. This chain uses TRBV7-6 with TRBJ1-1; D gene ambiguous. Germline CDR1 and CDR2: SGHVS and FNYEAQ. The V gene lost 2 bases and the J gene lost 2 bases, with 6 bases spanning the gap. This CDR3 contains 13 residues.

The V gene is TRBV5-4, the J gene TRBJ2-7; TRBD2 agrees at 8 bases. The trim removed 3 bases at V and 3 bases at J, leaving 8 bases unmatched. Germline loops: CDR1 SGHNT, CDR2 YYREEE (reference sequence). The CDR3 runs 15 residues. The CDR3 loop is CASSSAGTSNYEQYF. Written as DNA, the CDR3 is TGTGCCAGCAGCTCAGCCGGGACTAGTAACTACGAGCAGTACTTC.

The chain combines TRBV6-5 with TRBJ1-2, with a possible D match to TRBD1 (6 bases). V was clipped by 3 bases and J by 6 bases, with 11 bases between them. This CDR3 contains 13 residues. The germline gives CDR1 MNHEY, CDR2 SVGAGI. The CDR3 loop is CASSYYRENGYTF. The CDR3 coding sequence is TGTGCCAGCAGTTATTACAGGGAAAATGGCTACACCTTC.

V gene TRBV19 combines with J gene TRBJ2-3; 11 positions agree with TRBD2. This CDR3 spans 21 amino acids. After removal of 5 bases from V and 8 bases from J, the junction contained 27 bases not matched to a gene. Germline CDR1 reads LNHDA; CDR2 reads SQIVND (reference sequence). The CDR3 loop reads CASSRTGLASGGPRSGGTQYF. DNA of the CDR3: TGTGCCAGTAGTCGTACCGGGTTGGCTAGCGGGGGGCCCCGGTCTGGCGGTACGCAGTATTTT.

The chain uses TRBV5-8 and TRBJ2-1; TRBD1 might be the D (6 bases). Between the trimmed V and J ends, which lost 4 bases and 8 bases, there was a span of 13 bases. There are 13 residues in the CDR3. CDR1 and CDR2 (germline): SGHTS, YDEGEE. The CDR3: CASSADSGDEQFF. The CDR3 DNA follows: TGTGCCAGCAGCGCGGACAGCGGCGATGAGCAGTTCTTC.